This is a list of T cell receptor beta chains from one sample in a study of blood T cell repertoires in COVID-19. The method was immunoSEQ multiplex PCR; TCRdb's version includes in-frame clones alone and lacks a portion of them. The sample lists some 300,000 clones; 80% to 90% were seen once. Material for sequencing was peripheral blood. The source is a woman aged 70-85 years with COVID-19, enrolled during active disease. CDR3s include the opening cysteine and the closing phenylalanine or tryptophan. The D gene is left open where the match is weak. Expanded clones get a size class; other rows say once, few or many, or leave the size out.

clone size	V gene	J gene	D gene	CDR3 protein	CDR3 DNA
-	TRBV2	TRBJ2-5	TRBD2	CASSGLAGAETQYF	TGTGCCAGCAGTGGACTAGCGGGGGCAGAGACCCAGTACTTC
-	TRBV4-3	TRBJ1-1	-	CASSQEETFEAFF	TGCGCCAGCAGCCAAGAAGAGACATTTGAAGCTTTCTTT
-	TRBV5-1	TRBJ1-6	-	CASSLNGGTNSPLHF	TGCGCCAGCAGCTTGAACGGAGGGACCAATTCACCCCTCCACTTT
-	TRBV30	TRBJ2-7	TRBD1	CAWSVRDRVPSLLEQYF	TGTGCCTGGAGTGTACGGGACAGGGTTCCCTCTCTACTCGAGCAGTACTTC
-	TRBV3-1/TRBV3-2	TRBJ1-4	-	CASSQRGGEKLFF	TGTGCCAGCAGCCAAAGGGGAGGAGAAAAACTGTTTTTT
-	TRBV6-4	TRBJ1-2	-	CASSEDRNYGYTF	TGTGCCAGCAGTGAAGACAGGAACTATGGCTACACCTTC
-	TRBV7-9	TRBJ1-5	-	CASSRGSGDQPQHF	TGTGCCAGCAGTAGGGGCTCGGGGGATCAGCCCCAGCATTTT
-	TRBV19	TRBJ1-1	-	CASSSLLNTEAFF	TGTGCCAGTAGTTCCCTGTTGAACACTGAAGCTTTCTTT
-	TRBV14	TRBJ1-1	-	CASTDRLVSTEAFF	TGTGCCAGCACTGACAGGTTGGTGTCCACTGAAGCTTTCTTT
once	TRBV3-1/TRBV3-2	TRBJ2-7	TRBD1	CASSARQGPYEQYF	TGTGCCAGCAGCGCAAGACAGGGACCCTACGAGCAGTACTTC
-	TRBV28	TRBJ2-5	TRBD2	CASSSPGLAGGETQYF	TGTGCCAGCAGTTCCCCAGGACTAGCGGGGGGAGAGACCCAGTACTTC
-	TRBV27	TRBJ1-1	-	CASSLGPSGNTEAFF	TGTGCCAGCAGTTTGGGGCCCTCGGGGAACACTGAAGCTTTCTTT
-	TRBV30	TRBJ1-5	TRBD1	CAWSPGGNQPQHF	TGTGCCTGGAGTCCAGGGGGTAATCAGCCCCAGCATTTT
-	TRBV10-3	TRBJ1-5	TRBD1	CAIGQGEQPQHF	TGTGCCATTGGACAGGGTGAACAGCCCCAGCATTTT
-	TRBV6-6	TRBJ2-5	TRBD2	CASSPGTSGGQETQYF	TGTGCCAGCAGCCCTGGGACTAGCGGGGGGCAAGAGACCCAGTACTTC
-	TRBV14	TRBJ2-3	TRBD1	CASSPKPGTGALSSTDTQYF	TGTGCCAGCAGCCCAAAACCTGGGACAGGGGCGCTCTCTAGCACAGATACGCAGTATTTT
once	TRBV24-1	TRBJ2-2	TRBD1	CATRDRGLGAGELFF	TGTGCCACCAGGGACAGGGGTCTGGGTGCCGGGGAGCTGTTTTTT
few	TRBV19	TRBJ1-4	-	CASRRTSATNEKLFF	TGTGCCAGTAGAAGGACATCTGCAACTAATGAAAAACTGTTTTTT
-	TRBV7-2	TRBJ1-2	-	CASSSQPTGNYGYTF	TGTGCCAGCAGCTCGCAACCAACAGGGAACTATGGCTACACCTTC
-	TRBV6-6	TRBJ2-5	-	CASTIRDSRETQYF	TGTGCCAGCACCATCCGGGATAGCCGAGAGACCCAGTACTTC
-	TRBV6-5	TRBJ1-2	-	CASSPSTNYGYTF	TGTGCCAGCAGTCCATCCACTAACTATGGCTACACCTTC
-	TRBV12-3/TRBV12-4	TRBJ2-7	-	CASSSASWEQYF	TGTGCCAGCAGTTCCGCTAGCTGGGAGCAGTACTTC
-	TRBV5-1	TRBJ1-1	-	CASSLAQGMNTEAFF	TGCGCCAGCAGCTTGGCTCAGGGTATGAACACTGAAGCTTTCTTT
-	TRBV27	TRBJ1-1	-	CASSRNRGDEAFF	TGTGCCAGCAGCCGCAATCGCGGGGACGAAGCTTTCTTT